The next 8 T cell receptor beta chains were all read from a single sample in a study of CD8+ T cells in alopecia areata. Extracted from the samples, RNA was reverse transcribed into cDNA to serve as the sequencing template. Only in-frame clones appear in the TCRdb table, and some are missing; sequencing was by immunoSEQ multiplex PCR. This sample carries some 220,000 clones, around 57% of them seen once, and the ten largest clones take 1.5% to 2%. The treatment here: oral pan-JAK inhibitor, 5-10 mg twice daily. The material sequenced was CD4+ T cells sorted from blood, taken at week 4, from a patient treated with tofacitinib. The receptors shown here come from a human donor with alopecia areata.

The CDR3 here is CAWSVRIDSYEQYF. The CDR3 bases are TGTGCCTGGAGTGTTCGCATCGACTCCTACGAGCAGTACTTC. The gene calls are TRBV30 and TRBJ2-7; D is unresolved. Germline assignment: CDR1 GTSNPN and CDR2 SVGIG (reference sequence). V lost 0 bases and J lost 0, with 9 bases in between. There are 14 residues in the CDR3. Full variable domain (rest looked up from reference TRBV30 and TRBJ2-7): SQTIHQWPATLVQPVGSPLSLECTVEGTSNPNLYWYRQAAGRGLQLLFYSVGIGQISSEVPQNLSASRPQDRQFILSSKKLLLSDSGFYLCAWSVRIDSYEQYFGPGTRLTVT.

CDR3 bases: TGTGCCACCAGCTTAAACAATCAGCCCCAGCATTTT. This gives the protein CATSLNNQPQHF. The chain uses TRBV15 and TRBJ1-5; no reliable D call. Trimming took off 5 bases at V and 3 bases at J, with 5 bases between the two ends. Germline V gives CDR1 LNHNV, CDR2 YYDKDF (reference sequence). The CDR3 has 12 amino acids. Variable domain in full (rest from reference TRBV15 and TRBJ1-5): DAMVIQNPRYQVTQFGKPVTLSCSQTLNHNVMYWYQQKSSQAPKLLFHYYDKDFNNEADTPDNFQSRRPNTSFCFLDIRSPGLGDTAMYLCATSLNNQPQHFGDGTRLSIL.

The chain has TRBV29-1 and TRBJ1-1; D not resolved. This CDR3 is built from 13 residues. With 0 bases removed from V and 4 bases from J, the gap between germline ends came to 9 bases. The germline gives CDR1 SQVTM, CDR2 ANQGSEA. In nucleotides, the CDR3 is TGCAGCGTTGAAGATCCCAGACGCACTGAAGCTTTCTTT. Translating gives CSVEDPRRTEAFF.

This clone was counted between two and nine times. This chain connects TRBV15 to TRBJ2-2; 10 nucleotides line up with TRBD1. V trimming: 2 bases; J trimming: 5 bases; junction bases outside the gene matches: 5. The CDR3 runs to 16 residues. CDR1 is LNHNV and CDR2 is YYDKDF in the germline V gene (reference sequence). CDR3 sequence reads: CATSRTGTGVTGELFF. CDR3 sequence (DNA): TGTGCCACCAGCAGAACCGGGACAGGGGTAACCGGGGAGCTGTTTTTT.

J is TRBJ2-7 and V is TRBV30; possible D gene TRBD2, 6 bases. Per germline, CDR1 GTSNPN and CDR2 SVGIG (reference sequence). V was trimmed by 1 base and J by 6 bases, leaving 16 bases between them. CDR3 length: 14 residues. The CDR3, as DNA: TGTGCCTGGAGTGCTCGGGGGTCTACGGGCGAGCAGTACTTC. This sequence encodes CAWSARGSTGEQYF. Combining the CDR3 with reference TRBV30 and TRBJ2-7 gives the whole variable domain SQTIHQWPATLVQPVGSPLSLECTVEGTSNPNLYWYRQAAGRGLQLLFYSVGIGQISSEVPQNLSASRPQDRQFILSSKKLLLSDSGFYLCAWSARGSTGEQYFGPGTRLTVT.

The chain links TRBV25-1 to TRBJ2-5; D is unresolved. CDR1 MGHDK and CDR2 SYGVNS come from the germline V gene. V gave up 1 base and J gave up 6 bases, with 12 bases separating them. This CDR3 contains 14 residues. The CDR3 region has the DNA TGTGCCAGCAGTGAATCGGGTCCCAGGCAGACCCAGTACTTC. Its translation: CASSESGPRQTQYF.

The V gene is TRBV29-1, the J gene TRBJ1-1; maybe TRBD1 (5 bases). This CDR3 region has 12 residues. Germline loops: CDR1 SQVTM, CDR2 ANQGSEA. Trimming shortened V by 5 bases and J by 7 bases, and 14 bases separated the two germline ends. The chain's CDR3 is CSVSLWGGEAFF. The CDR3 DNA is TGCAGCGTTTCATTGTGGGGCGGTGAAGCTTTCTTT. The variable domain in full, completed from reference TRBV29-1 and TRBJ1-1, reads SAVISQKPSRDICQRGTSLTIQCQVDSQVTMMFWYRQQPGQSLTLIATANQGSEATYESGFVIDKFPISRPNLTFSTLTVSNMSPEDSSIYLCSVSLWGGEAFFGQGTRLTVV.

CDR3 coding DNA: TGCGCCAGCAGCTTGGATAGACAGGGCACCGGCGAGCAGTACTTC. Amino acids: CASSLDRQGTGEQYF. This chain links TRBV5-1 with TRBJ2-7; 7 bases are shared with TRBD1. The CDR3 consists of 15 residues. Unmatched junction bases numbered 9, after V lost 0 bases and J lost 6 bases. Germline loops: CDR1 SGHRS, CDR2 YFSETQ. The full variable domain, completed using reference TRBV5-1 and TRBJ2-7, is KAGVTQTPRYLIKTRGQQVTLSCSPISGHRSVSWYQQTPGQGLQFLFEYFSETQRNKGNFPGRFSGRQFSNSRSEMNVSTLELGDSALYLCASSLDRQGTGEQYFGPGTRLTVT.